One and the same sample provided the 24 T cell receptor beta chains below, sequenced in a study of identical twins. TCRdb analysed the 5' RACE reads with MiXCR anew, one entry per CDR3 protein. The sample shows some 760,000 distinct CDR3 sequences, 15% to 20% of them seen only once. The sample also formed part of further work on T cells expressing NK-cell markers.

The sequencing sample was made of PBMCs. The receptors stem from a woman aged 18-29 years in good health.

The chain is built from TRBV5-6 and TRBJ2-1; 10 bases are shared with TRBD2. Germline loops: CDR1 SGHDT, CDR2 YYEEEE. The V segment lost 3 bases and the J segment 4 bases; nucleotides outside the gene matches: 10. This CDR3 has 17 residues. The CDR3 bases are TGTGCCAGCAGCTGGGCGCTAGCGGGAGCGGGGTACAATGAGCAGTTCTTC. It yields the protein CASSWALAGAGYNEQFF. Filled out from reference TRBV5-6 and TRBJ2-1, the complete variable domain reads DAGVTQSPTHLIKTRGQQVTLRCSPKSGHDTVSWYQQALGQGPQFIFQYYEEEERQRGNFPDRFSGHQFPNYSSELNVNALLLGDSALYLCASSWALAGAGYNEQFFGPGTRLTVL.

There are a few counts of this clonotype. This chain links TRBV20-1 with TRBJ1-2, with D uncertain. Trimming left V 0 bases short and J 2 bases short, with 19 bases between. CDR1 and CDR2 from the germline V gene are DFQATT and SNEGSKA (reference sequence). CDR3 length: 17 residues. CDR3 protein: CSARDRSRYGLNYGYTF. The CDR3 bases are TGCAGTGCTAGAGATCGATCCCGGTACGGACTGAACTATGGCTACACCTTC.

This clonotype was observed many times. Its ends do not fully match the called genes, so a read error is possible. The chain recombines TRBV7-9 with TRBJ1-1, with D maybe TRBD1 (6 bases). This CDR3 spans 13 amino acids. The germline gives CDR1 SEHNR, CDR2 FQNEAQ (reference sequence). The CDR3 sequence is CASSLEGGTEAFF. CDR3 DNA: TGTGCCAGCAGTTTAGAGGGGGGCACTGAAGCTTTCTTT.

The chain employs TRBV18 and TRBJ2-1; TRBD2 agrees at 12 bases. This CDR3 contains 19 residues. The ends lost 1 base at V and 8 bases at J; junction bases unmatched: 15. Germline V gene data show CDR1 as KGHSH and CDR2 as LQKENI. The CDR3 spells CASSPRVIKTSGRQDEQFF. The CDR3 bases are TGTGCCAGCTCACCACGGGTTATAAAGACTAGCGGGAGACAGGATGAGCAGTTCTTC.

This sequence joins TRBV29-1 and TRBJ2-1; TRBD2 might be the D (6 bases). V gave up 6 bases and J gave up 4 bases, with 16 bases separating them. Per the germline V gene, CDR1 is SQVTM and CDR2 is ANQGSEA. The CDR3 consists of 14 residues. The chain's CDR3 is CSVGLQVVYNEQFF. CDR3 sequence (DNA): TGCAGCGTGGGACTCCAAGTGGTTTACAATGAGCAGTTCTTC.

The chain is built from TRBV7-9 and TRBJ2-7; TRBD2 matches at 14 bases. Germline CDR1 reads SEHNR; CDR2 reads FQNEAQ (reference sequence). CDR3 length: 15 amino acids. With 5 bases clipped from V and 6 bases from J, the junction kept 6 bases outside the gene matches. CDR3 loop: CASSRTGTSGSEQYF. The CDR3 bases are TGTGCCAGCAGCAGAACCGGGACTAGCGGGAGCGAGCAGTACTTC. Together with reference TRBV7-9 and TRBJ2-7, the CDR3 gives the full variable domain: DTGVSQNPRHKITKRGQNVTFRCDPISEHNRLYWYRQTLGQGPEFLTYFQNEAQLEKSRLLSDRFSAERPKGSFSTLEIQRTEQGDSAMYLCASSRTGTSGSEQYFGPGTRLTVT.

The chain carries TRBV12-3 or TRBV12-4 and TRBJ2-1; tentatively, D is TRBD2 (5 bases). The CDR3 runs to 17 residues. V lost 3 bases and J 0 bases, leaving 15 bases between the germline ends. The CDR3 DNA reads as TGTGCCAGCAGTTTGCCCTTCCTAGCCTCCTCCTACAATGAGCAGTTCTTC. This translates into CASSLPFLASSYNEQFF.

This clonotype came up many times. Mismatch with germline at one junction end may stem from a read error. The CDR3, as DNA: TGTGCCAGCAGCCTAGGGGGCTATCAAGAGACCCAGTACTTC. Residues: CASSLGGYQETQYF. The rearrangement uses TRBV5-1 and TRBJ2-5; 7 positions agree with TRBD1. Germline CDR1 reads SGHRS; CDR2 reads YFSETQ. The CDR3 spans 14 residues. Supplemented by reference TRBV5-1 and TRBJ2-5, the full variable domain reads KAGVTQTPRYLIKTRGQQVTLSCSPISGHRSVSWYQQTPGQGLQFLFEYFSETQRNKGNFPGRFSGRQFSNSRSEMNVSTLELGDSALYLCASSLGGYQETQYFGPGTRLLVL.

This clonotype has just a few counts. This sequence joins TRBV2 and TRBJ2-4; D unclear. Germline V gene sequence: CDR1 SNHLY, CDR2 FYNNEI. V lost 4 bases, J lost 1 base, and 8 bases lay in between. The CDR3 runs to 14 residues. In DNA form, the CDR3 reads TGTGCCAGCAGTGGGTTGGGGGCCAAAAACATTCAGTACTTC. It translates to CASSGLGAKNIQYF. The variable domain in full, with the rest retrieved from reference TRBV2 and TRBJ2-4, is EPEVTQTPSHQVTQMGQEVILRCVPISNHLYFYWYRQILGQKVEFLVSFYNNEISEKSEIFDDQFSVERPDGSNFTLKIRSTKLEDSAMYFCASSGLGAKNIQYFGAGTRLSVL.

This clonotype was found many times. The chain carries TRBV6-2 or TRBV6-3 and TRBJ2-1; no firm D call. V dropped 6 bases and J dropped 0 bases, with 12 bases sitting between them. The germline CDR1 and CDR2 sequences are MNHEY and SVGEGT. CDR3 length: 15 amino acids. CDR3 loop: CASSALGSSYNEQFF. The CDR3 DNA follows: TGTGCCAGCAGCGCACTTGGAAGCTCCTACAATGAGCAGTTCTTC.

The V gene is TRBV24-1, the J gene TRBJ2-5; D is tentatively TRBD1 or TRBD2 (5 bases each). Germline V CDR1 and CDR2: KGHDR, SFDVKD. The CDR3 totals 13 residues. V lost 9 bases and J lost 3, with 13 bases in between. CDR3 coding DNA: TGTGCCACCGGGGGAAGGAATGAAGAGACCCAGTACTTC. This translates into CATGGRNEETQYF.

This clonotype was seen a handful of times. The CDR3 is CASSQDQIAGSYNEQFF. The CDR3, as DNA: TGCGCCAGCAGCCAAGATCAAATAGCGGGGTCCTACAATGAGCAGTTCTTC. This rearrangement joins TRBV4-3 to TRBJ2-1; TRBD2 matches 8 bases. J was trimmed by 1 base and V by 0 bases; bases with no gene match: 5. Germline V gene sequence: CDR1 LGHNA, CDR2 YSLEER. The CDR3 runs to 17 residues.

This clonotype was counted only a few times. One end of the junction fails to match germline, which may point to a read error. V gene TRBV12-3 or TRBV12-4 combines with J gene TRBJ1-1; no firm D call. The CDR3 is 15 residues long. The CDR3 loop is CVSRYSAFLIPEAFF. The DNA for the CDR3 is TGTGTCAGCAGATATTCGGCTTTCCTTATACCTGAAGCTTTCTTT.

This clonotype was seen a handful of times. The chain has TRBV5-1 and TRBJ2-3; D call uncertain. Trimming left V 0 bases short and J 4 bases short, with 12 bases between. Germline lookup yields CDR1 SGHRS and CDR2 YFSETQ. The CDR3 runs 15 residues. The CDR3 DNA reads TGCGCCAGCAGCTTGGTAGGGCCGTTCGCAGATACGCAGTATTTT. Its protein is CASSLVGPFADTQYF.

The chain employs TRBV9 and TRBJ2-2; 9 bases map to TRBD2. Germline V gives CDR1 SGDLS, CDR2 YYNGEE. The CDR3 has 17 amino acids. V dropped 4 bases and J dropped 1; count of bases not matched to a gene: 8. DNA of the CDR3: TGTGCCAGCAGCCCACGGAGCGGGGGGAAGAACACCGGGGAGCTGTTTTTT. It is translated as CASSPRSGGKNTGELFF.

The chain carries TRBV6-1 and TRBJ2-4; TRBD1 or TRBD2 may be the D gene (5 bases each). This CDR3 has 15 amino acids. V was trimmed by 6 bases and J by 2 bases, leaving 14 bases between them. Germline-derived CDR1 and CDR2 are MNHNS and SASEGT. DNA for the CDR3: TGTGCCAGCAGAACCGGGACGGGCACCAAAAACATTCAGTACTTC. Translating gives CASRTGTGTKNIQYF.

This clonotype showed up just a few times. As DNA, the CDR3 is TGCAGTGCTAGATTAGACTACGAGCAGTACTTC. Translated, it gives CSARLDYEQYF. This chain joins TRBV20-1 and TRBJ2-7, with D unresolved. The ends were cut back, 2 bases at V and 3 bases at J, with 5 bases in the middle. Germline lookup yields CDR1 DFQATT and CDR2 SNEGSKA (reference sequence). The CDR3 contains 11 residues.

Comments on this clonotype: At one end the junction does not follow the germline gene, possibly because of a read error. The chain has TRBV12-3 or TRBV12-4 and TRBJ2-4; D gene unclear. The CDR3 runs to 12 residues. The CDR3 loop is CASSLAENIQYF. DNA of the CDR3: TGTGCCAGCAGTTTAGCCGAAAACATTCAGTACTTC.

This clonotype turned up a few times. The V call is TRBV7-9, the J call TRBJ2-7; D call uncertain. The CDR3 is made up of 14 amino acids. CDR1 is SEHNR, CDR2 FQNEAQ, per germline (reference sequence). V shed 2 bases and J shed 2 bases, with 10 bases lying between them. The CDR3 DNA reads TGTGCCAGCAGCTTAATGGGTCACACCTACGAGCAGTACTTC. It specifies CASSLMGHTYEQYF.

This clonotype was seen a handful of times. V gene TRBV5-1 combines with J gene TRBJ2-7; 11 bases are shared with TRBD2. With 4 bases clipped from V and 2 bases from J, the junction kept 8 bases outside the gene matches. This CDR3 has 16 residues. In germline, CDR1 is SGHRS, CDR2 YFSETQ. The CDR3 protein is CASSPQAGLAAYEQYF. The CDR3 nucleotides read TGCGCCAGCAGCCCCCAGGCGGGACTAGCGGCCTACGAGCAGTACTTC.

This clonotype was seen ten or more times. V is TRBV24-1 and J is TRBJ1-2; D remains ambiguous. The V gene lost 4 bases and the J gene lost 3 bases, with 5 bases spanning the gap. Germline V gene lookup returns CDR1 KGHDR and CDR2 SFDVKD. This CDR3 contains 12 residues. In DNA form, the CDR3 reads TGTGCCACCAGTGACCCTTACTATGGCTACACCTTC. Protein: CATSDPYYGYTF.

Only a few counts were recorded for this clonotype. This chain joins TRBV7-9 and TRBJ2-3; 7 bases are a match to TRBD2. This CDR3 contains 16 residues. Trimming at V came to 5 bases and at J to 2 bases, leaving 10 bases not matched to a gene. The germline gives CDR1 SEHNR, CDR2 FQNEAQ (reference sequence). The CDR3 region is CASSPNLAEPTDTQYF. The CDR3 DNA reads as TGTGCCAGCAGCCCCAACCTAGCGGAACCCACAGATACGCAGTATTTT.

This clonotype was seen repeatedly, ten times or more. The chain has TRBV20-1 and TRBJ2-3; D not certain. Trimming left V 3 bases short and J 7 bases short, with 8 bases between. CDR3 length equals 11 residues. Per the germline V gene, CDR1 is DFQATT and CDR2 is SNEGSKA (reference sequence). The CDR3 here is CSARDDYTQYF. CDR3 bases: TGCAGTGCTAGGGACGACTATACGCAGTATTTT.

In DNA form, the CDR3 reads TGTGCCAGCAGTTTGGGGGGGTTGCTCAATGAGCAGTTCTTC. It encodes CASSLGGLLNEQFF. The genes are TRBV27 and TRBJ2-1; 7 bases are shared with TRBD2. With V trimmed by 3 bases and J by 6 bases, 5 bases remained unmatched. The CDR3 covers 14 residues. Looked up from germline, CDR1 is MNHEY and CDR2 is SMNVEV (reference sequence).